These T cell receptor beta chains were read from a single sample in a study of blood T cell repertoires in COVID-19. Assay used: immunoSEQ multiplex PCR; TCRdb lists only in-frame clones, some missing. The sample yields about 90,000 clones, roughly 80% seen once. Sequencing input: peripheral blood. The receptors here all came from a woman between 65 and 79 years old with acute or convalescent COVID-19. Both conserved end residues are part of each CDR3. The order of the fields is clone size, V gene, D gene, J gene, CDR3 protein, CDR3 DNA. The D gene is left open where the match is weak. Clone size is shown for a subset of rows, as once, few, many or a class of expanded clone.

size: NA
V: TRBV5-6
D: NA
J: TRBJ2-3
CDR3: CASSGTLDTDTQYF
DNA: TGTGCCAGCAGTGGGACTCTAGACACAGATACGCAGTATTTT

size: few
V: TRBV7-8
D: NA
J: TRBJ2-5
CDR3: CASSLLQETQYF
DNA: TGTGCCAGCAGCTTACTCCAAGAGACCCAGTACTTC

size: NA
V: TRBV5-1
D: NA
J: TRBJ2-2
CDR3: CASSLAPVNTGELFF
DNA: TGCGCCAGCAGCTTGGCCCCCGTGAACACCGGGGAGCTGTTTTTT

size: once
V: TRBV2
D: TRBD2
J: TRBJ2-1
CDR3: CASSDGLAGGLVTNEQFF
DNA: TGTGCCAGCAGTGATGGACTAGCGGGGGGCCTAGTGACCAATGAGCAGTTCTTC

size: NA
V: TRBV5-5
D: TRBD2
J: TRBJ2-3
CDR3: CASSFSSGPDTQYF
DNA: TGTGCCAGCAGCTTTTCTAGCGGCCCCGATACGCAGTATTTT

size: many
V: TRBV4-1
D: NA
J: TRBJ2-7
CDR3: CASSQESGGLVYEQYF
DNA: TGCGCCAGCAGCCAAGAGTCGGGTGGTTTAGTCTACGAGCAGTACTTC

size: NA
V: TRBV5-1
D: NA
J: TRBJ1-1
CDR3: CASSLGSGRAFF
DNA: TGCGCCAGCAGCTTGGGGTCAGGAAGAGCTTTCTTT

size: NA
V: TRBV19
D: NA
J: TRBJ1-1
CDR3: CASSPGTNGNTEAFF
DNA: TGTGCCAGTAGTCCCGGGACTAATGGAAACACTGAAGCTTTCTTT

size: few
V: TRBV7-8
D: TRBD2
J: TRBJ2-2
CDR3: CASSLGSGRTGELFF
DNA: TGTGCCAGCAGCTTAGGGAGCGGGAGAACCGGGGAGCTGTTTTTT

size: NA
V: TRBV6-1
D: NA
J: TRBJ2-3
CDR3: CASSEARSGDTQYF
DNA: TGTGCCAGCAGTGAAGCCAGGTCAGGAGATACGCAGTATTTT

size: NA
V: TRBV6-5
D: NA
J: TRBJ1-6
CDR3: CATDRSNSPLHF
DNA: TGTGCCACCGACAGGAGCAATTCACCCCTCCACTTT

size: few
V: TRBV12-3/TRBV12-4
D: NA
J: TRBJ1-1
CDR3: CASTGSYTEAFF
DNA: TGTGCCAGTACAGGGTCGTACACTGAAGCTTTCTTT

size: NA
V: TRBV6-5
D: NA
J: TRBJ2-7
CDR3: CASSNTGVVGEQYF
DNA: TGTGCCAGCAGTAACACAGGAGTGGTAGGCGAGCAGTACTTC

size: NA
V: TRBV5-1
D: TRBD2
J: TRBJ2-5
CDR3: CASSPGPSGREETQYF
DNA: TGCGCCAGCAGCCCCGGGCCTAGCGGGAGGGAAGAGACCCAGTACTTC

size: NA
V: TRBV5-1
D: NA
J: TRBJ1-1
CDR3: CASSRTANTEAFF
DNA: TGCGCCAGCAGCAGGACAGCCAACACTGAAGCTTTCTTT

size: NA
V: TRBV3-1/TRBV3-2
D: NA
J: TRBJ1-1
CDR3: CASSQEVLRGAFF
DNA: TGTGCCAGCAGCCAAGAGGTCTTACGAGGAGCTTTCTTT

size: NA
V: TRBV6-2/TRBV6-3
D: TRBD2
J: TRBJ2-1
CDR3: CASSYVLAGRVVYNEQFF
DNA: TGTGCCAGCAGTTACGTCTTAGCGGGCCGAGTAGTATACAATGAGCAGTTCTTC

size: NA
V: TRBV11-2
D: NA
J: TRBJ1-6
CDR3: CASSFLGGPLNSPLHF
DNA: TGTGCCAGCAGCTTCTTAGGGGGACCGCTAAATTCACCCCTCCACTTT

size: NA
V: TRBV6-1
D: NA
J: TRBJ2-5
CDR3: CASSENKWLSYQETQYF
DNA: TGTGCCAGCAGTGAAAACAAGTGGCTGTCGTACCAAGAGACCCAGTACTTC

size: NA
V: TRBV27
D: TRBD2
J: TRBJ2-7
CDR3: CASKLAGGPPYEQYF
DNA: TGTGCCAGCAAACTAGCGGGAGGGCCTCCCTACGAGCAGTACTTC

size: NA
V: TRBV3-1/TRBV3-2
D: NA
J: TRBJ2-2
CDR3: CASSHSAGELFF
DNA: TGTGCCAGCAGCCATTCCGCCGGGGAGCTGTTTTTT

size: NA
V: TRBV30
D: NA
J: TRBJ1-5
CDR3: CAWNRERGQPQHF
DNA: TGTGCCTGGAACAGGGAAAGAGGTCAGCCCCAGCATTTT

size: once
V: TRBV5-6
D: NA
J: TRBJ1-4
CDR3: CVSSLGPAATNEKLFF
DNA: TGTGTCAGCAGCTTGGGGCCTGCCGCAACTAATGAAAAACTGTTTTTT

size: NA
V: TRBV2
D: TRBD1
J: TRBJ1-4
CDR3: CASSARQGFSEKLFF
DNA: TGTGCCAGCAGTGCCAGACAGGGGTTTAGTGAAAAACTGTTTTTT